A selection of T cell receptor beta chains follows, all from one sample in a study of graft-versus-host responses after intestinal transplantation. Generated by immunoSEQ multiplex PCR, the TCRdb table keeps only in-frame clones and is missing some. The profile shows around 50,000 clones, 70% to 85% of them singletons. These receptors lack a known antigen. The input for sequencing was unstimulated CD4+ T cells sorted from spleen or lymph node cells, taken before transplant. Source of these receptors: a human donor who was the organ donor for an intestinal transplant. Each CDR3 is given with its conserved first and last residue. The D gene is left open where the match is weak. Clone size appears in some rows only: once, few, many, or a class for an expanded clone.

abundance,len,d_gene,j_gene,v_gene,CDR3nt,CDR3aa
.,15,.,TRBJ2-3,TRBV10-2,TGCGCCAGCAGTGAGAGGTTCTCCTCCCGGGATACGCAGTATTTT,CASSERFSSRDTQYF
few,19,.,TRBJ2-4,TRBV11-2,TGTGCCAGCAGCTTAGATCGGGGAGCGGGCCACCTAGCCAAAAACATTCAGTACTTC,CASSLDRGAGHLAKNIQYF
.,14,.,TRBJ1-2,TRBV18,TGTGCCACCACCAATTATACAGGGACCTATGGCTACACCTTC,CATTNYTGTYGYTF
once,14,.,TRBJ1-1,TRBV6-6,TGTGCCAGCAGTTACTCCCGGGGGCGGACTGAAGCTTTCTTT,CASSYSRGRTEAFF
.,15,.,TRBJ1-2,TRBV14,TGTGCCAGCAGCCCTCTGGGATCAGGGAACTATGGCTACACCTTC,CASSPLGSGNYGYTF
.,16,TRBD2,TRBJ2-5,TRBV6-4,TGTGCCAGCAGTGAACGAGGCGGGGGGTCCCAAGAGACCCAGTACTTC,CASSERGGGSQETQYF
.,16,TRBD1,TRBJ2-2,TRBV4-2,TGTGCCAGCAGCCAACTGGACAGGGACGACACCGGGGAGCTGTTTTTT,CASSQLDRDDTGELFF
.,16,TRBD1,TRBJ2-5,TRBV12-5,TGTGCTAGTGGTTCCGGGACAGGGGTGGAACAAGAGACCCAGTACTTC,CASGSGTGVEQETQYF
.,18,TRBD2,TRBJ2-2,TRBV18,TGTGCCAGCTCACCACTTTCCCGTAGCGGGGCTAACACCGGGGAGCTGTTTTTT,CASSPLSRSGANTGELFF
.,14,.,TRBJ2-1,TRBV5-4,TGTGCCAGCAGCATAAGGACCGGCTACAATGAGCAGTTCTTC,CASSIRTGYNEQFF
.,11,.,TRBJ1-2,TRBV19,TGTGCCAGTGGGACTAACTATGGCTACACCTTC,CASGTNYGYTF
.,13,.,TRBJ1-3,TRBV6-9,TGTGCCAGCAGTCGGGACCCCAGGGCCACCATATATTTT,CASSRDPRATIYF
.,14,.,TRBJ2-7,TRBV25-1,TGTGCCAGCAGCCTAGGGTCCTTCTCCTACGAGCAGTACTTC,CASSLGSFSYEQYF
.,16,TRBD1,TRBJ1-4,TRBV18,TGTGCCAGCTCACCACCTATTGGGACAGGGAGTGAAAAACTGTTTTTT,CASSPPIGTGSEKLFF
once,16,.,TRBJ1-5,TRBV19,TGTGCCAGTAGTAGTATACGGCTAGTGGGCAATCAGCCCCAGCATTTT,CASSSIRLVGNQPQHF
.,11,.,TRBJ2-3,TRBV11-2,TGTGCCAGCAGCCGGGTCGGTACGCAGTATTTT,CASSRVGTQYF
.,14,.,TRBJ1-5,TRBV7-2,TGTGCCAGCAGCCGGGGGGGAAGCAATCAGCCCCAGCATTTT,CASSRGGSNQPQHF
.,13,.,TRBJ2-2,TRBV30,TGTGCCTGGAATAGACACAACACCGGGGAGCTGTTTTTT,CAWNRHNTGELFF
.,13,.,TRBJ1-2,TRBV21-1,TGTGCCAGCAGCAAAGCAGGGGGCTATGGCTACACCTTC,CASSKAGGYGYTF
.,13,.,TRBJ2-1,TRBV7-2,TGTGCCAGCAGCCCCGTCTCCTACAATGAGCAGTTCTTC,CASSPVSYNEQFF
.,15,.,TRBJ1-2,TRBV5-6,TGTGCCAGCAGCCCGCACGTGGGCAGGGAATATGGCTACACCTTC,CASSPHVGREYGYTF
.,16,.,TRBJ1-3,TRBV18,TGTGCCAGCTCACCGGGACAAACCGCCGGCGGAAACACCATATATTTT,CASSPGQTAGGNTIYF
.,18,TRBD2,TRBJ2-7,TRBV7-9,TGTGCCAGCAGCTTAGGACTAGCGGGGGGGGTATTACCCTACGAGCAGTACTTC,CASSLGLAGGVLPYEQYF
.,18,.,TRBJ2-1,TRBV11-2,TGTGCCAGCAGCTTAGTCTTTCAGTCAGTCATTGCAGACAATGAGCAGTTCTTC,CASSLVFQSVIADNEQFF
.,14,.,TRBJ2-3,TRBV27,TGTGCCAGCAGTTTGACACCACTTTGGGATACGCAGTATTTT,CASSLTPLWDTQYF
once,15,.,TRBJ2-4,TRBV7-2,TGTGCCAGCAGCTTAGGAGGAGGGGGAATGGACATTCAGTACTTC,CASSLGGGGMDIQYF
.,14,TRBD1,TRBJ2-2,TRBV11-3,TGTGCCAGCAGCCCGCAGGGGGCGCACGGGGAGCTGTTTTTT,CASSPQGAHGELFF
few,15,TRBD1,TRBJ1-6,TRBV4-3,TGCGCCAGCAGCACAAACAGGGGGAATAATTCACCCCTCCACTTT,CASSTNRGNNSPLHF
.,18,TRBD2,TRBJ2-3,TRBV7-2,TGTGCCAGCAGCTTAGGACTAGCGGGGGGCAGGGGAGGAGATACGCAGTATTTT,CASSLGLAGGRGGDTQYF
.,13,TRBD1,TRBJ1-4,TRBV2,TGTGCCAGCAGTCGACAGGGAATTGAAAAACTGTTTTTT,CASSRQGIEKLFF
.,14,.,TRBJ1-6,TRBV6-6,TGTGCCAGCATCAAAACAGGGACGAGTTCACCCCTCCACTTT,CASIKTGTSSPLHF
.,13,TRBD1,TRBJ2-7,TRBV6-5,TGTGCCAGCACTCCCGACAGGGGCTACGAGCAGTACTTC,CASTPDRGYEQYF
once,14,TRBD2,TRBJ2-7,TRBV7-2,TGTGCCAGCAGCTTTGGAAGCGGGGCCTACGAGCAGTACTTC,CASSFGSGAYEQYF
.,16,.,TRBJ1-1,TRBV5-1,TGCGCCAGCCGCCTCATGGTGGGTAGGGAGAACACTGAAGCTTTCTTT,CASRLMVGRENTEAFF
.,16,.,TRBJ2-6,TRBV5-8,TGTGCCAGCAGCATCAGGGGCGGCTCTGGGGCCAACGTCCTGACTTTC,CASSIRGGSGANVLTF
.,11,.,TRBJ2-7,TRBV10-3,TGTGCCATCAGTGAGAATCGCGAGCAGTACTTC,CAISENREQYF
.,11,.,TRBJ2-5,TRBV6-5,TGTGCCAGCAAGGGTGGAGAGGCCCAGTACTTC,CASKGGEAQYF
.,16,.,TRBJ2-5,TRBV4-3,TGCGCCAGCAGCCAAGATGGCAGGCCCCCTGGGGGGACCCAGTACTTC,CASSQDGRPPGGTQYF
once,19,TRBD2,TRBJ2-2,TRBV11-3,TGTGCCAGCAGCTTAGTTCCAGCGGGGAGGGGCAAGAACACCGGGGAGCTGTTTTTT,CASSLVPAGRGKNTGELFF
.,14,.,TRBJ2-7,TRBV7-2,TGTGCCAGCAGCTTAGCGGAGGGGTCCTACGAGCAGTACTTC,CASSLAEGSYEQYF
.,15,TRBD1,TRBJ2-7,TRBV5-1,TGCGCCAGCAGCGAGGCTACAGGGGGCATCCACGAGCAGTACTTC,CASSEATGGIHEQYF
once,12,.,TRBJ2-1,TRBV5-8,TGTGCCAGCAGCTTGGGGGTCTCCCCACCTCTCTTC,CASSLGVSPPLF